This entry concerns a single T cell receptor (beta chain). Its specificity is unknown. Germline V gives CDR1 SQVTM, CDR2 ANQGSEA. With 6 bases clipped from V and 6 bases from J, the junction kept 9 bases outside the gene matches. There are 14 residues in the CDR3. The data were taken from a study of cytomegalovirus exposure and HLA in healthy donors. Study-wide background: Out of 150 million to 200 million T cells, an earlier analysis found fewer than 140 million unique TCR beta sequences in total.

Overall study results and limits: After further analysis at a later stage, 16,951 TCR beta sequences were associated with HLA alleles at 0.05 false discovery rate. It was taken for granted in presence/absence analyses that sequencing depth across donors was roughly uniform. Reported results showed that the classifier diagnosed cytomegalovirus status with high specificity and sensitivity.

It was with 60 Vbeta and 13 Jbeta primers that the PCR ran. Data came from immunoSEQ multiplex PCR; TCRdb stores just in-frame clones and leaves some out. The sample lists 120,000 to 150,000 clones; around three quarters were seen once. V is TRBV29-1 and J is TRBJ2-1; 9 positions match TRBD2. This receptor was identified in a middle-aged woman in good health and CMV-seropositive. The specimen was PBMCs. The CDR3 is CSVRAGGRGNEQFF. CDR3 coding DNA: TGCAGCGTGAGGGCTGGCGGGAGGGGCAATGAGCAGTTCTTC.